This is a list of T cell receptor beta chains from one sample in a study of siplizumab effects on memory and regulatory T cells. Produced via immunoSEQ multiplex PCR; TCRdb's table is partial and in-frame only. The data hold roughly 120,000 clones, with approximately 92% observed a single time. The sample comprised CD4+ T cells sorted from blood. These receptors all come from a human donor in good health. CDR3s include the opening cysteine and the closing phenylalanine or tryptophan. A D gene is named only where the DNA matches it firmly.

cdr3_nt	cdr3_aa	v_call	d_call	j_call
TGTGCCAGCAGCTTAGATTCGGGACAGGGATATGGCTACACCTTC	CASSLDSGQGYGYTF	TRBV7-2	TRBD1	TRBJ1-2
TGTGCCAGCAGTGATGGACGGATGAACACTGAAGCTTTCTTT	CASSDGRMNTEAFF	TRBV2	-	TRBJ1-1
TGTGCCAGCGGCCGCCTTGAGGGCTACACCTTC	CASGRLEGYTF	TRBV2	-	TRBJ1-2
TGTGCCAGCAGTGAATTAGGTTCGACCGGACAGGAGACCCAGTACTTC	CASSELGSTGQETQYF	TRBV25-1	-	TRBJ2-5
TGTGCCAGCAGCGTAGAGCGGGGTAGCGGGAGGGCGAGAGCCGGGGAGCTGTTTTTT	CASSVERGSGRARAGELFF	TRBV9	TRBD2	TRBJ2-2
TGCGCCAGCAGCTTGGGCAGGGGAGGAGAGACCCAGTACTTC	CASSLGRGGETQYF	TRBV5-1	-	TRBJ2-5
TGTGCCAGCAGCCCTCTATCAAGCACTGAAGCTTTCTTT	CASSPLSSTEAFF	TRBV11-2	-	TRBJ1-1
TGTGCCAGCAGGAGAGCGGGGGCAACTAATGAAAAACTGTTTTTT	CASRRAGATNEKLFF	TRBV11-2	-	TRBJ1-4
TGTGCCATCAGTGACACAGGGACTCAGCCCCAGCATTTT	CAISDTGTQPQHF	TRBV10-3	-	TRBJ1-5
TGTGCCAGCAGCTTAGGACAGGGGCAGCTCTATGGCTACACCTTC	CASSLGQGQLYGYTF	TRBV7-9	TRBD1	TRBJ1-2
TGTGCCAGCAGTTTAAATGCATATAGCAATCAGCCCCAGCATTTT	CASSLNAYSNQPQHF	TRBV27	-	TRBJ1-5